These 11 T cell receptor beta chains were sequenced from one sample in a study of PD-L1 blockade in urothelial cancer (dated by TCRdb to between 2016 and 2019). The library came from the immunoSEQ multiplex PCR assay. TCRdb limited this immuneACCESS table to in-frame rearrangements with V and J called. A share of clones is missing; checked studies link under half to unresolved V genes, and the rest is unexplained. This sample is represented by roughly 84,000 clones; 82% of them were singletons. The ten largest clones represent more than 8% of the sample. Sample: PBMCs, taken around atezolizumab (anti-PD-L1) treatment. These receptors all stem from a man between 65 and 85 years old with urothelial cancer.

This clone showed up many times. J is TRBJ2-7 and V is TRBV5-4; weak D call: TRBD2 (6 bases). Between the trimmed V and J ends, which lost 5 bases and 4 bases, there was a span of 13 bases. CDR1 is SGHNT and CDR2 is YYREEE in the germline V gene (reference sequence). This CDR3 has 13 residues. The chain's CDR3 is CASSPDGGYEQYF. In DNA, the CDR3 is TGTGCCAGCAGTCCGGATGGAGGGTACGAGCAGTACTTC.

V is TRBV25-1 and J is TRBJ2-7; tentative D call: TRBD2 (6 bases). The ends were cut back, 3 bases at V and 4 bases at J, with 19 bases in the middle. CDR1 and CDR2 (germline): MGHDK, SYGVNS. The CDR3 has 16 residues. CDR3 sequence: CASSDSGARGRYEQYF. As DNA, the CDR3 is TGTGCCAGCAGTGACTCAGGAGCGAGAGGGAGGTACGAGCAGTACTTC.

The rearrangement joins TRBV7-2 to TRBJ2-7; 9 nucleotides agree with TRBD1. The CDR3 length is 16 residues. Germline V gene sequence: CDR1 SGHTA, CDR2 FQGNSA. J gave up 5 bases and V 5 bases, and 13 bases lay outside the gene matches. As DNA, the CDR3 is TGTGCCAGCAGCACCGCCGGGACAGGGTATGTAAACGAGCAGTACTTC. Translation gives CASSTAGTGYVNEQYF.

This chain links TRBV4-1 with TRBJ2-1; TRBD2 agrees at 13 bases. The CDR3 spans 14 residues. In germline, CDR1 is MGHRA, CDR2 YSYEKL. V shed 2 bases and J 14 bases; nucleotides not matched to a gene: 6. CDR3 residues: CASSQRAGLAGKFF. The CDR3 DNA reads TGCGCCAGCAGCCAAAGGGCGGGACTAGCGGGAAAGTTCTTC.

The CDR3 nucleotides are TGCAGCGCACGGGACAGATATAATTCACCCCTCCACTTT. Translated, it gives CSARDRYNSPLHF. This chain connects TRBV29-1 to TRBJ1-6; 7 bases agree with TRBD1. Germline CDR1 SQVTM, CDR2 ANQGSEA. With 7 bases clipped from V and 4 bases from J, the junction kept 4 bases outside the gene matches. The CDR3 sequence is 13 residues long.

The rearrangement links TRBV6-1 to TRBJ2-3; 9 bases line up with TRBD2. Germline trimming cut 10 bases from V and 6 bases from J; bases unmatched to any gene: 8. CDR3 length: 13 amino acids. Per the germline V gene, CDR1 is MNHNS and CDR2 is SASEGT. The CDR3 DNA reads TGTGCCACCGGAGCGGGGGGAGTTGATACGCAGTATTTT. It encodes CATGAGGVDTQYF.

The chain is built from TRBV18 and TRBJ1-5; 8 bases agree with TRBD1. CDR1 and CDR2 from the germline V gene are KGHSH and LQKENI. This CDR3 has 15 amino acids. The ends lost 4 bases at V and 4 bases at J; junction bases unmatched: 6. The CDR3 sequence is CASSRDRGGNQPQHF. Here the CDR3 DNA reads TGTGCCAGCTCACGAGACAGGGGAGGGAATCAGCCCCAGCATTTT. Full variable domain (outside the CDR3, taken from reference TRBV18 and TRBJ1-5): NAGVMQNPRHLVRRRGQEARLRCSPMKGHSHVYWYRQLPEEGLKFMVYLQKENIIDESGMPKERFSAEFPKEGPSILRIQQVVRGDSAAYFCASSRDRGGNQPQHFGDGTRLSIL.

The V and J genes are TRBV7-2 and TRBJ2-3; TRBD2 agrees at 8 bases. The CDR3 contains 15 residues. CDR1 is SGHTA and CDR2 is FQGNSA in the germline V gene. V was clipped by 4 bases and J by 3 bases; unmatched bases: 6. CDR3: CASSSAGVRTDTQYF. The CDR3 DNA sequence: TGTGCCAGCAGCTCAGCGGGAGTGCGTACAGATACGCAGTATTTT.

This clone was counted between two and nine times. The chain is built from TRBV18 and TRBJ2-5; no firm D call. The CDR3 spans 14 residues. Germline-derived CDR1 and CDR2 are KGHSH and LQKENI. Trimming removed 3 bases from V and 0 bases from J, with 8 bases in between. CDR3 sequence (DNA): TGTGCCAGCTCACCCACAGAGTACCAAGAGACCCAGTACTTC. It translates to CASSPTEYQETQYF.

This clone has just a few counts. V gene TRBV29-1 combines with J gene TRBJ2-7; 10 positions agree with TRBD2. The CDR3 is 13 amino acids. Losses at the gene ends were 7 bases for V and 6 bases for J; bases not matched to a gene: 9. The germline CDR1 and CDR2 sequences are SQVTM and ANQGSEA. In DNA, the CDR3 is TGCAGCGCCCTCGGGGTAGCGGGAGGCGAGCAGTACTTC. It encodes CSALGVAGGEQYF.

The chain is built from TRBV5-5 and TRBJ1-1; no reliable D call. Germline CDR1 SGHKS, CDR2 YYEKEE (reference sequence). The CDR3 spans 16 residues. Trimming cost V 2 bases and J 1 base, with 15 bases left between them. CDR3 residues: CASSFNVRVPNTEAFF. The CDR3 DNA is TGTGCCAGCAGCTTCAACGTCCGAGTACCGAACACTGAAGCTTTCTTT.